This TCR beta chain was identified in a study of graft-versus-host responses after intestinal transplantation. Across the whole study: After anti-thymocyte globulin induction, recipients took tacrolimus and steroids for about 3 years. Findings of the study overall: In patients with graft-donor T cell macrochimerism, allograft graft-versus-host to host-versus-graft clonal ratios were high.

The CDR3 contains 15 residues. Sequencing used immunoSEQ multiplex PCR; TCRdb keeps in-frame clones, though not all of them. The sample contains about 35,000 clones, about 94% of which appear only once. The table lists this clone with a few counts. Its antigen is not known. Sample: unstimulated CD8+ T cells sorted from spleen or lymph node cells, taken before transplant. This receptor was identified in a human donor who was the organ donor for an intestinal transplant. The J gene is TRBJ2-3, the V gene TRBV21-1; the table assigns TRBD2, which was not confirmed against the DNA. TRBV21-1 is listed as a pseudogene. CDR3 bases: TGTGCCAGCAGCACATGGACTGCTAGCACAGATACGCAGTATTTT. Protein product: CASSTWTASTDTQYF.